This T cell receptor (beta chain) originates from a study of cytomegalovirus exposure and HLA in healthy donors. Overall study findings and caveats: CMV antigen specificity of a few CMV-associated chains was confirmed in vitro. Listed as cytomegalovirus-associated were around 160 TCR beta chains.

This clone showed up just a few times. What it recognizes is unknown. CDR1 LGHNA and CDR2 YSLEER come from the germline V gene. There are 14 residues in the CDR3. The V and J ends lost 1 base and 4 bases respectively, with 7 bases between them. Profiled with immunoSEQ multiplex PCR; TCRdb holds only in-frame clones, not every one. The sample shows some 290,000 clones, 88% of them seen only once. The chain joins TRBV4-3 to TRBJ2-2; D is unresolved. Sequenced input: PBMCs. The clonotype was recovered from a man aged 25-40 years in good health and CMV-seronegative. The CDR3 protein is CASSQVGSTGELFF. CDR3 in DNA: TGCGCCAGCAGCCAAGTGGGCAGCACCGGGGAGCTGTTTTTT.